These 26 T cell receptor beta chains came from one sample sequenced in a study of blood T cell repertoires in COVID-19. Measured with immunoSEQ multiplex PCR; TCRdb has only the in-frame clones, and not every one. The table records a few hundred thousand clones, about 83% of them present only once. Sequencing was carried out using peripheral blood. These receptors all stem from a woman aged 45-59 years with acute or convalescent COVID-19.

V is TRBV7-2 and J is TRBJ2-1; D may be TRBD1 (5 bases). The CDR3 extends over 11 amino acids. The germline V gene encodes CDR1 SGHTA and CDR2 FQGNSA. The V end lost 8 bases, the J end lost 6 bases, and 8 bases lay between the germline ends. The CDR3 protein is CASRGANEQFF. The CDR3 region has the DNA TGTGCCAGCCGTGGGGCCAATGAGCAGTTCTTC.

Here the CDR3 DNA reads TGTGCCAGCAGCCGCGGATACACTGAAGCTTTCTTT. Translation: CASSRGYTEAFF. The rearrangement uses TRBV12-3 or TRBV12-4 and TRBJ1-1; no definite D call. This CDR3 is 12 amino acids long. V was trimmed by 6 bases and J by 3 bases, leaving 8 bases between them.

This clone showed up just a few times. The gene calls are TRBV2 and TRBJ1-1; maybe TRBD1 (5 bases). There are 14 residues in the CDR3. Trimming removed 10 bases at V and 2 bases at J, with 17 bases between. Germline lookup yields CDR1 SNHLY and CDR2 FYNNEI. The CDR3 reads CATSGIGINTEAFF. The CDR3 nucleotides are TGTGCCACATCAGGGATTGGAATAAACACTGAAGCTTTCTTT.

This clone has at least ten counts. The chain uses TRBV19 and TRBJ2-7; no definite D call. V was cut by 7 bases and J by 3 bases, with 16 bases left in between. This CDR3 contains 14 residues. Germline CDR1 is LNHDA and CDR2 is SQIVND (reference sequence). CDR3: CASTQPPRFYEQYV. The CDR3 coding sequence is TGTGCCAGTACCCAGCCCCCTAGGTTCTACGAGCAGTACGTC.

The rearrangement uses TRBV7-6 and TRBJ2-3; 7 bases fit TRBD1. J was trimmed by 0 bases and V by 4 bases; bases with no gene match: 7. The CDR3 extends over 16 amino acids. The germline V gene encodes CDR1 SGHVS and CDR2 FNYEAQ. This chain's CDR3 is CASSSYTGASTDTQYF. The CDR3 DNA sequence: TGTGCCAGCAGCTCTTATACAGGGGCCAGCACAGATACGCAGTATTTT.

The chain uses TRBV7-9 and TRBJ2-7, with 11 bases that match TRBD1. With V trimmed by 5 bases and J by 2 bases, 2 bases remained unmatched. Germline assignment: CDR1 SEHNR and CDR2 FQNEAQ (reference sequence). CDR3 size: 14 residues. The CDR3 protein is CASSKGQGAYEQYV. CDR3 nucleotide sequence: TGTGCCAGCAGCAAGGGACAGGGGGCCTACGAGCAGTACGTC.

The CDR3 spells CASSGYRRNTGELFF. CDR3 nucleotides: TGTGCCAGCAGCGGCTACAGGAGAAACACCGGGGAGCTGTTTTTT. This chain links TRBV5-8 with TRBJ2-2; a possible D gene is TRBD1 (5 bases). CDR1 and CDR2 from the germline V gene are SGHTS and YDEGEE. The CDR3 has 15 amino acids. Between the trimmed V and J ends, which lost 4 bases and 2 bases, there was a span of 12 bases.

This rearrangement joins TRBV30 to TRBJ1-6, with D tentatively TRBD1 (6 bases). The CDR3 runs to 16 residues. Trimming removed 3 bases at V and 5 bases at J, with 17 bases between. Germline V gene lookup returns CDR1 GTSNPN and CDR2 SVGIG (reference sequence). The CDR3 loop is CAWSARGVLNNSPLHF. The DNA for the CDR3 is TGTGCCTGGAGCGCCAGGGGCGTCTTGAATAATTCACCCCTCCACTTT.

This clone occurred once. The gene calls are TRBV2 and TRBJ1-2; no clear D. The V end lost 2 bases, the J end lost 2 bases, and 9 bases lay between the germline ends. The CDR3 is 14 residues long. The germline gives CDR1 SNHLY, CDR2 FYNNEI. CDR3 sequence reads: CASSELRRNYGYTF. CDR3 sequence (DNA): TGTGCCAGCAGTGAATTGAGGAGGAACTATGGCTACACCTTC.

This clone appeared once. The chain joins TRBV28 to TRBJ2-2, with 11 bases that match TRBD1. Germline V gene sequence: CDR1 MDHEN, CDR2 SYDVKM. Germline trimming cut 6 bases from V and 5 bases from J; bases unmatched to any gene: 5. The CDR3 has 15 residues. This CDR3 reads CASSQDRGRTGELFF. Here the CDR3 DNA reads TGTGCCAGCAGCCAGGACAGGGGGCGGACCGGGGAGCTGTTTTTT.

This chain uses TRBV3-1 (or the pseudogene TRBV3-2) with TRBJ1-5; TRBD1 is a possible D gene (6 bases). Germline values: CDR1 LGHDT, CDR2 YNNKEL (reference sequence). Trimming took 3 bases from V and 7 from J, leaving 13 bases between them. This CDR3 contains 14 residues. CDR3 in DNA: TGTGCCAGCAGCCATAATGGCAGGGGACAGCCCCAGCATTTT. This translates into CASSHNGRGQPQHF.

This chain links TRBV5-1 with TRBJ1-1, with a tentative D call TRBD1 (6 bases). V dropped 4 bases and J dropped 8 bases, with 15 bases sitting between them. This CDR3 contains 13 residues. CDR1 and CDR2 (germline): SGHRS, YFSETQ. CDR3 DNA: TGCGCCAGCAGCACAGACAGGCTACGGGAAGCTTTCTTT. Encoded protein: CASSTDRLREAFF.

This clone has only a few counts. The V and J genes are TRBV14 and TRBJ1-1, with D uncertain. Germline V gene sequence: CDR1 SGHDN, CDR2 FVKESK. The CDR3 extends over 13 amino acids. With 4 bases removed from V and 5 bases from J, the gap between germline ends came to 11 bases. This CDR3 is CASSPGAETEAFF. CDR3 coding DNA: TGTGCCAGCAGCCCTGGCGCGGAGACTGAAGCTTTCTTT.

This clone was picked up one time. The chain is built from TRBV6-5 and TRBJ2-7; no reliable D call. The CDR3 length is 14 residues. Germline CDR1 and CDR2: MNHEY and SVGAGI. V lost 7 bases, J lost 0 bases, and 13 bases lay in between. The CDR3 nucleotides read TGTGCCAGCACAGATTTCCGAAGCTCCTACGAGCAGTACGTC. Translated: CASTDFRSSYEQYV.

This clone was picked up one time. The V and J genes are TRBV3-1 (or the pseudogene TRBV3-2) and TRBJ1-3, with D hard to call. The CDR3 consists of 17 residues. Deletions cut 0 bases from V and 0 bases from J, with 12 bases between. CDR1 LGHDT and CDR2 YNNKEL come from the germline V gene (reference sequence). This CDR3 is CASSQDSAAGSGNTIYF. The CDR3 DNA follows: TGTGCCAGCAGCCAAGATTCGGCCGCGGGCTCTGGAAACACCATATATTTT.

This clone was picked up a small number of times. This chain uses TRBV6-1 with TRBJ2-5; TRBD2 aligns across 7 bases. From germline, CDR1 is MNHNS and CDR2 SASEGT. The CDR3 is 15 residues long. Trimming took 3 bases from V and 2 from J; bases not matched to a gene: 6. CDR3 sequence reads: CASSELTSPQETQYF. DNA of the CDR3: TGTGCCAGCAGTGAGTTGACTAGCCCGCAAGAGACCCAGTACTTC.

DNA for the CDR3: TGTGCCAGCAGGGGGACTAGCGGAGCCGGGGAGCTGTTTTTT. Translation: CASRGTSGAGELFF. V gene TRBV5-4 combines with J gene TRBJ2-2; 11 nucleotides line up with TRBD2. V lost 5 bases, J lost 6 bases, and 3 bases stayed unmatched. The CDR3 runs 14 residues. Germline CDR1 reads SGHNT; CDR2 reads YYREEE (reference sequence).

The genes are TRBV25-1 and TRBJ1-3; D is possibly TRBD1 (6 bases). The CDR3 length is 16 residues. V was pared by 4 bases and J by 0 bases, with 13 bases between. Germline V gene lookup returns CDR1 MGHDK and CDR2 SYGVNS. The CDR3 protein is CASSAPGQISGNTIYF. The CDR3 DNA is TGTGCCAGCAGTGCCCCTGGACAGATCTCTGGAAACACCATATATTTT.

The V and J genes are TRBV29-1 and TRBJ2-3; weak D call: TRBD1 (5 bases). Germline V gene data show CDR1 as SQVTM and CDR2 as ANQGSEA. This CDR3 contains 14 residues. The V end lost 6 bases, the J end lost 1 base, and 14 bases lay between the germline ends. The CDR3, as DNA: TGCAGCGTGACGACAGCCGTCGGCACAGATACGCAGTATTTT. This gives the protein CSVTTAVGTDTQYF.

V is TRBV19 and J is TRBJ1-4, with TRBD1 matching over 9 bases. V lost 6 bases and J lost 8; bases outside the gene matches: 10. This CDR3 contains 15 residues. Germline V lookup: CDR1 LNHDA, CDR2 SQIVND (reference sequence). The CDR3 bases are TGTGCCAGTAGGCCACCGGGACAGGGTAACGAAAAACTGTTTTTT. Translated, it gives CASRPPGQGNEKLFF.

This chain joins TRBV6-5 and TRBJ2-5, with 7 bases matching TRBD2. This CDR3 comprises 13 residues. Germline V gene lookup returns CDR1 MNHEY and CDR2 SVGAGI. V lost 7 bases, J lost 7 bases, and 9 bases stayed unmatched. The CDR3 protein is CASTSGRAGTQYF. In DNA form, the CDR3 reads TGTGCCAGCACCTCGGGGAGGGCAGGGACCCAGTACTTC.

CDR3 sequence (DNA): TGTGCCAGCAGTTACGGGGCCGTGGAGGAGCAGTACGTC. Translated: CASSYGAVEEQYV. The V call is TRBV6-6, the J call TRBJ2-7; weak D call: TRBD1 (5 bases). Germline loops: CDR1 MNHNY, CDR2 SVGAGI (reference sequence). The length of the CDR3 is 13 residues. Trimming took off 2 bases at V and 7 bases at J, with 12 bases between the two ends.

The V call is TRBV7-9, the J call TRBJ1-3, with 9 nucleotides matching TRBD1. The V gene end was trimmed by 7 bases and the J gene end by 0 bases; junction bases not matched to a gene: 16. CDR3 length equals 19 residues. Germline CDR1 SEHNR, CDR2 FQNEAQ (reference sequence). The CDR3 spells CASMLGQGNSPYSGNTIYF. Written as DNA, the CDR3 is TGTGCCAGCATGCTAGGACAGGGGAATTCGCCGTACTCTGGAAACACCATATATTTT.

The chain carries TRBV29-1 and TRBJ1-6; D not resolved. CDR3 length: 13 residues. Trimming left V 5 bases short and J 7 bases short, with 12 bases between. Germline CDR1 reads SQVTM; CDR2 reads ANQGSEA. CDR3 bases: TGCAGCGTTTCCCGGGAGGAGAATTCACCCCTCCACTTT. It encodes CSVSREENSPLHF.

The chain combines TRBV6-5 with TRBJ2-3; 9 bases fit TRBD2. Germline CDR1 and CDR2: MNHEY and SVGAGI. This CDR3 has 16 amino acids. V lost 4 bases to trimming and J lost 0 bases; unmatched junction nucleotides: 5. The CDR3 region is CASSFTSGRSTDTQYF. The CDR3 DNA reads TGTGCCAGCAGTTTTACTAGCGGGCGTAGCACAGATACGCAGTATTTT.

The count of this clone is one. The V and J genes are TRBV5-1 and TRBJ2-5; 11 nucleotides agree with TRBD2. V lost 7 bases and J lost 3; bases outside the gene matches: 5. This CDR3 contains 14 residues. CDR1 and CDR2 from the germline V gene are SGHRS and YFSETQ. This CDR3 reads CASGSTSGEETQYF. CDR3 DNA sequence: TGCGCCAGCGGGTCGACTAGCGGGGAAGAGACCCAGTACTTC.